The entry that follows covers one T cell receptor (beta chain) sequence. As yet, its antigen is unknown. The V and J ends lost 6 bases and 1 base, in that order; junction bases with no gene match: 3. CDR1 and CDR2 (germline): MNHEY, SMNVEV (reference sequence). The CDR3 consists of 14 residues. The sample originates from a study of a mutant IDH1 vaccine in newly diagnosed glioma. Study in general: Former treatment meant radiotherapy, temozolomide, or both; the majority had gotten both.

Profiling relied on immunoSEQ multiplex PCR, and the TCRdb table lists in-frame clones only, not all of them. The profile shows tens of thousands of clones, roughly 80% of them singletons. As for time point: week 35, safety follow-up. Each dose of the vaccine consisted of 300 ug of mutant IDH1 20-mer peptide, with topical imiquimod. Sample: PBMCs, taken from a glioma patient whose treatment included an IDH1 peptide vaccine. The chain employs TRBV27 and TRBJ2-7; TRBD2 matches at 10 bases. This clonotype was obtained from a woman younger than 35 with glioma. CDR3: CASSWTSGSYEQYF. In DNA, the CDR3 is TGTGCCAGCAGCTGGACTAGCGGATCCTACGAGCAGTACTTC.